Sequencing of this T cell receptor (beta chain) was carried out in a study of control samples from healthy donors and cancer patients. Clones were read by immunoSEQ multiplex PCR, and TCRdb kept only the in-frame ones, dropping some. The table lists roughly 170,000 clones, 90% to 95% of them singletons, with 1.4% to 1.5% in the top ten. The CDR3 sequence is 15 residues long. V shed 2 bases, J shed 2 bases, and the junction held 5 bases outside the gene matches. Germline V CDR1 and CDR2: SGHRS, YFSETQ. The chain couples TRBV5-1 to TRBJ2-3, with 7 positions matching TRBD1. The TCR sequence derives from a man in his late teens or twenties in good health. Material for sequencing was blood. The CDR3 region is CASSLQGIYTDTQYF. CDR3 nucleotide sequence: TGCGCCAGCAGCTTACAGGGGATCTACACAGATACGCAGTATTTT.